This T cell receptor beta chain was identified in a study of CD8 T cells in ankylosing spondylitis. In TCRdb, the 5' RACE reads were re-called with MiXCR into one record per CDR3 protein. The data contain approximately 290,000 distinct CDR3 sequences, roughly 20% of them singletons. Findings of the study overall: The study looked at matched synovial fluid samples from ankylosing spondylitis patients. Disease-linked clones were reported to be significantly enriched there. It appeared that ankylosing spondylitis blood was characterized by a TCR beta motif of under ten highly homologous variants. Earlier studies detected some motif variants in reactive arthritis synovial fluid and blood.

Only a few counts were recorded for this clonotype. Its antigen is undetermined. Germline CDR1 SGHRS, CDR2 YFSETQ. The CDR3 is 16 residues long. The ends lost 4 bases at V and 5 bases at J; junction bases unmatched: 12. The sequenced material came from blood, either unsorted or a sorted T cell fraction (not recorded which). This sequence joins TRBV5-1 and TRBJ1-2; 9 nucleotides line up with TRBD1. The sequence derives from a female donor with ankylosing spondylitis or in good health (not recorded which). CDR3 amino acids: CASSPAGQGGGYGYTF. CDR3 coding DNA: TGCGCCAGCAGCCCAGCGGGACAGGGAGGAGGGTATGGCTACACCTTC.